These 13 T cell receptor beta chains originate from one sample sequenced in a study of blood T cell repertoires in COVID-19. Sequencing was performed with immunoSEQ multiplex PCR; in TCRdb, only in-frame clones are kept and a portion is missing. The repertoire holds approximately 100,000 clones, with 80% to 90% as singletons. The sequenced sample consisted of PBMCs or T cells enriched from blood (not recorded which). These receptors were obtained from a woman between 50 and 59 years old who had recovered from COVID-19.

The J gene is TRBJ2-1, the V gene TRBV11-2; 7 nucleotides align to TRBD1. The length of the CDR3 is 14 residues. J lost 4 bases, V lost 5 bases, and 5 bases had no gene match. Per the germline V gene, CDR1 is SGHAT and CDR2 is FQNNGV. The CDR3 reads CASSGRGPYNEQFF. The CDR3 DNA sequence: TGTGCCAGCAGCGGTAGGGGGCCGTACAATGAGCAGTTCTTC.

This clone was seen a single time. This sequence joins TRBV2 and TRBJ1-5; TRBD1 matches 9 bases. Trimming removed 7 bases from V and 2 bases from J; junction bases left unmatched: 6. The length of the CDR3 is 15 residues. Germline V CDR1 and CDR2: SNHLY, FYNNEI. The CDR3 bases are TGTGCCAGCAATTTTTGGACAGGGGGCAATCAGCCCCAGCATTTT. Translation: CASNFWTGGNQPQHF.

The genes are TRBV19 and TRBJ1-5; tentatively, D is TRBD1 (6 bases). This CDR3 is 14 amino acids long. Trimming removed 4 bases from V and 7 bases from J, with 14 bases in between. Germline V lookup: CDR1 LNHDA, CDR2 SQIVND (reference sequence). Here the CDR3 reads CASSTRRGGQPQHF. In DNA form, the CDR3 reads TGTGCCAGTAGTACCCGGAGGGGGGGCCAGCCCCAGCATTTT.

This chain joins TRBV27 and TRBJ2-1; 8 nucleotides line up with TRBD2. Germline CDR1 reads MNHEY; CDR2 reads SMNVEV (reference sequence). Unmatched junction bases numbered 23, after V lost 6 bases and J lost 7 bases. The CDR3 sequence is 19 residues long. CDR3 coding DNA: TGTGCCAGCAGACCTCGAACCGGGACTAGAGGATACGTGAGGAATGAGCAGTTCTTC. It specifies CASRPRTGTRGYVRNEQFF.

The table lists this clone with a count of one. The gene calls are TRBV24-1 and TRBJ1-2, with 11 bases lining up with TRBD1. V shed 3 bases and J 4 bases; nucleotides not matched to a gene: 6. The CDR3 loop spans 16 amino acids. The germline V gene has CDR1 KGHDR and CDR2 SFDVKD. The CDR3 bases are TGTGCCACCAGTGATCCAGGACAGGGGGCTATCTATGGCTACACCTTC. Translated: CATSDPGQGAIYGYTF.

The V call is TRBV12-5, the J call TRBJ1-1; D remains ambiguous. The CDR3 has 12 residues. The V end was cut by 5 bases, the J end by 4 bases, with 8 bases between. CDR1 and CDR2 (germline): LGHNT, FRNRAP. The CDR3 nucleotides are TGTGCTAGTGGTAAAGCTGCCACTGAAGCTTTCTTT. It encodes CASGKAATEAFF. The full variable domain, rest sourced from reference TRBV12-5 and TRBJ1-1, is DARVTQTPRHKVTEMGQEVTMRCQPILGHNTVFWYRQTMMQGLELLAYFRNRAPLDDSGMPKDRFSAEMPDATLATLKIQPSEPRDSAVYFCASGKAATEAFFGQGTRLTVV.

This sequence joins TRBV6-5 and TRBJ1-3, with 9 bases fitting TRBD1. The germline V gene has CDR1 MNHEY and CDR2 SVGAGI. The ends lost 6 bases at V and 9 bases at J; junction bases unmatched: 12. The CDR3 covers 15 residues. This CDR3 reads CASRPGQGGSVTIYF. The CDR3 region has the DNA TGTGCCAGCAGGCCGGGACAGGGAGGTTCGGTCACCATATATTTT.

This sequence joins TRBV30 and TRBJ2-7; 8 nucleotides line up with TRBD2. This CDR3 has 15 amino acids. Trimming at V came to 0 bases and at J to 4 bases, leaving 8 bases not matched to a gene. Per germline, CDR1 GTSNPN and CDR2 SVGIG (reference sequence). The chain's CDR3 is CAWSVGSGIGYEQYF. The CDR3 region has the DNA TGTGCCTGGAGTGTAGGTAGCGGGATCGGGTACGAGCAGTACTTC.

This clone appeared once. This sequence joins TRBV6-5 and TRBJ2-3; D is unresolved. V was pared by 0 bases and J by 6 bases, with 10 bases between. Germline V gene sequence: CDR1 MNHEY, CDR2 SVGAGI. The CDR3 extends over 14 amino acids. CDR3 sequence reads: CASSYSTWADTQYF. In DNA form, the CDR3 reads TGTGCCAGCAGTTACTCGACGTGGGCCGATACGCAGTATTTT.

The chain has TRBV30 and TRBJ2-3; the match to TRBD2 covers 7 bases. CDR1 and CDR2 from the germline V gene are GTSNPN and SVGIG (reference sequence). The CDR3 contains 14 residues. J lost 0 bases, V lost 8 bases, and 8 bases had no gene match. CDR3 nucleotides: TGTGCCGGAAAGAGCGGGATTAGCACAGATACGCAGTATTTT. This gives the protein CAGKSGISTDTQYF.

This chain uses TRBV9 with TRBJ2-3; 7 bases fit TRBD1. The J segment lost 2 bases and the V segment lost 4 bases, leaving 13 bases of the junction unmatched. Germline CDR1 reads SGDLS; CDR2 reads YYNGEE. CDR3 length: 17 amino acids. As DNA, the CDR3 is TGTGCCAGCAGCTCCTCCGATACGGGACAGATCACAGATACGCAGTATTTT. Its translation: CASSSSDTGQITDTQYF.

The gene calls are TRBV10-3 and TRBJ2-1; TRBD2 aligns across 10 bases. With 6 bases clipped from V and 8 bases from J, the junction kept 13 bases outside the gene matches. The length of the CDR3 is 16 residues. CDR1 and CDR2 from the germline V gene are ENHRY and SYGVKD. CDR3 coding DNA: TGTGCCATCAGAGATACGTCTAGCGGGAGTTTGGATGAGCAGTTCTTC. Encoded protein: CAIRDTSSGSLDEQFF.

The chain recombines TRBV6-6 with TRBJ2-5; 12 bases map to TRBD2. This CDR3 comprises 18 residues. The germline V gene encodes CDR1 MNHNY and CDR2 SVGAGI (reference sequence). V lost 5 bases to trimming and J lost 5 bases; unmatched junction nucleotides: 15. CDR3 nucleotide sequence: TGTGCCAGCAGTCCGCCTAGCGGGAGGGCCGACGGACGGGAGACCCAGTACTTC. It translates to CASSPPSGRADGRETQYF.